These 21 T cell receptor beta chains were sequenced from one sample in a study of cytotoxic CD8 clonotypes in ibrutinib-treated CLL. Sequencing was performed with immunoSEQ multiplex PCR; in TCRdb, only in-frame clones are kept and a portion is missing. The table shows around 310,000 clones, with roughly 80% occurring only once. The source material was PBMCs, sampled before ibrutinib treatment. These receptors all come from a human donor with chronic lymphocytic leukemia.

V usage is TRBV27 and J usage is TRBJ2-7; 7 bases agree with TRBD1. The J segment lost 0 bases and the V segment lost 8 bases, leaving 10 bases of the junction unmatched. In germline, CDR1 is MNHEY, CDR2 SMNVEV (reference sequence). This CDR3 region has 15 residues. The CDR3 bases are TGTGCCAGCGGACCCGGGACAGCTGGCTCCTACGAGCAGTACTTC. Its translation is CASGPGTAGSYEQYF.

The chain carries TRBV2 and TRBJ1-5; TRBD1 matches 7 bases. The CDR3 spans 14 residues. Germline-derived CDR1 and CDR2 are SNHLY and FYNNEI. V was pared by 5 bases and J by 7 bases, with 8 bases of the junction left unmatched. The CDR3 is CASSPTGIGQPQHF. The CDR3, as DNA: TGTGCCAGCAGTCCGACAGGGATTGGCCAGCCCCAGCATTTT.

CDR3 sequence (DNA): TGTGCCAGCAGCTTAGCGTTGGGGGCTGTGCAGTACTTC. This encodes CASSLALGAVQYF. The chain couples TRBV7-2 to TRBJ2-7; TRBD1 is a possible D gene (6 bases). The CDR3 totals 13 residues. Trimming pared 0 bases from V and 9 bases from J, leaving 12 bases between. From germline, CDR1 is SGHTA and CDR2 FQGNSA.

The J gene is TRBJ1-4, the V gene TRBV18; 8 bases align to TRBD1. The CDR3 is made up of 17 amino acids. Germline CDR1 and CDR2: KGHSH and LQKENI. V shed 2 bases and J 8 bases; nucleotides not matched to a gene: 13. The CDR3 loop reads CASSPVAGGEGGEKLFF. CDR3 bases: TGTGCCAGCTCACCAGTGGCAGGGGGCGAAGGAGGGGAAAAACTGTTTTTT.

The V and J genes are TRBV10-3 and TRBJ2-6; TRBD1 agrees at 7 bases. V shed 5 bases and J 3 bases; nucleotides not matched to a gene: 4. CDR3 length equals 15 residues. Germline V gene data show CDR1 as ENHRY and CDR2 as SYGVKD. The CDR3 loop reads CAISNTGVGANVLTF. The CDR3 bases are TGTGCCATCAGTAATACAGGGGTTGGGGCCAACGTCCTGACTTTC.

The table lists this clone with a few counts. Here the CDR3 reads CASRPEGGTSTEAFF. DNA of the CDR3: TGTGCCAGCAGACCGGAGGGGGGAACTAGCACTGAAGCTTTCTTT. V is TRBV5-4 and J is TRBJ1-1; tentatively, D is TRBD1 (6 bases). Trimming took 5 bases from V and 4 from J, leaving 18 bases between them. CDR1 is SGHNT, CDR2 YYREEE, per germline (reference sequence). The CDR3 length is 15 residues.

The V gene is TRBV15, the J gene TRBJ1-2, with no clear D. The germline gives CDR1 LNHNV, CDR2 YYDKDF (reference sequence). The germline V and J ends were trimmed by 1 base and 4 bases, with 7 bases remaining between them. This CDR3 region has 13 residues. The CDR3 spells CATSRGQLYGYTF. The CDR3 DNA sequence: TGTGCCACCAGCAGAGGACAACTCTATGGCTACACCTTC. Using reference TRBV15 and TRBJ1-2 for the parts outside the CDR3, the full variable domain is DAMVIQNPRYQVTQFGKPVTLSCSQTLNHNVMYWYQQKSSQAPKLLFHYYDKDFNNEADTPDNFQSRRPNTSFCFLDIRSPGLGDTAMYLCATSRGQLYGYTFGSGTRLTVV.

The rearrangement joins TRBV5-1 to TRBJ2-3; D is ambiguous. V was cut by 7 bases and J by 0 bases, with 9 bases left in between. Germline CDR1 SGHRS, CDR2 YFSETQ. CDR3 size: 13 residues. In DNA form, the CDR3 reads TGCGCCAGCTCTACCCATAGCACAGATACGCAGTATTTT. Amino acid sequence: CASSTHSTDTQYF.

This sequence joins TRBV28 and TRBJ1-2; D uncertain. The CDR3 length is 14 residues. Trimming took 5 bases from V and 0 from J, leaving 10 bases between them. Germline lookup yields CDR1 MDHEN and CDR2 SYDVKM. CDR3 residues: CASSRYTSNYGYTF. CDR3 DNA sequence: TGTGCCAGCAGTAGATACACCTCTAACTATGGCTACACCTTC.

The chain couples TRBV11-2 to TRBJ2-7; TRBD2 aligns across 12 bases. The germline gives CDR1 SGHAT, CDR2 FQNNGV. CDR3 length: 14 amino acids. V was clipped by 5 bases and J by 4 bases; unmatched bases: 3. CDR3 region: CASSLAGGAYEQYF. The CDR3 DNA sequence: TGTGCCAGCAGCCTAGCGGGAGGGGCTTACGAGCAGTACTTC.

The chain has TRBV4-2 and TRBJ2-3; D not certain. The CDR3 totals 11 residues. Germline loops: CDR1 LGHNA, CDR2 YNFKEQ. Trimming removed 5 bases at V and 5 bases at J, with 5 bases between. DNA of the CDR3: TGTGCCAGCAGCTTCAGAGATACGCAGTATTTT. Protein: CASSFRDTQYF.

Details on this clone: The junction and the germline gene differ at one end; a read error may be behind it. CDR3 in DNA: TGCAGTGCATGGACAGACCTAGCCTTCTTC. Its protein product is CSAWTDLAFF. V and J are TRBV20-1 and TRBJ1-2, with D tentatively TRBD1 (6 bases). Per germline, CDR1 DFQATT and CDR2 SNEGSKA (reference sequence). The CDR3 is 10 amino acids.

The chain carries TRBV5-5 and TRBJ1-1; 7 bases agree with TRBD1. Losses at the gene ends were 4 bases for V and 2 bases for J; bases not matched to a gene: 5. The CDR3 runs to 14 residues. Per germline, CDR1 SGHKS and CDR2 YYEKEE (reference sequence). CDR3 nucleotides: TGTGCCAGCAGCATAAGGACAGGAAACACTGAAGCTTTCTTT. This sequence encodes CASSIRTGNTEAFF.

The gene calls are TRBV5-1 and TRBJ2-2; D might be TRBD1 (5 bases). This CDR3 spans 19 amino acids. V was pared by 0 bases and J by 0 bases, with 18 bases between. Germline values: CDR1 SGHRS, CDR2 YFSETQ. The CDR3 protein is CASSLGVWRGATNTGELFF. In nucleotides, the CDR3 is TGCGCCAGCAGCTTGGGGGTTTGGCGTGGGGCGACGAACACCGGGGAGCTGTTTTTT.

The rearrangement links TRBV4-2 to TRBJ2-1; 12 bases line up with TRBD2. The CDR3 is 24 amino acids. Germline lookup yields CDR1 LGHNA and CDR2 YNFKEQ. Trimming at V came to 0 bases and at J to 4 bases, leaving 25 bases not matched to a gene. In DNA, the CDR3 is TGTGCCAGCAGCCAAGAACCGGGATCGACTTTTTTGACTAGCGGGAGCCTAGAGTACAATGAGCAGTTCTTC. It yields the protein CASSQEPGSTFLTSGSLEYNEQFF.

This chain joins TRBV9 and TRBJ2-5; the D gene is possibly TRBD2 (5 bases). This CDR3 region has 14 residues. In germline, CDR1 is SGDLS, CDR2 YYNGEE. The V gene lost 4 bases and the J gene lost 5 bases, with 15 bases spanning the gap. The CDR3: CASSPVGGRETQYF. The CDR3 coding sequence is TGTGCCAGCAGCCCAGTTGGAGGACGTGAGACCCAGTACTTC.

The rearrangement uses TRBV7-7 and TRBJ2-3; no firm D call. V was pared by 0 bases and J by 1 base, with 5 bases between. The germline V gene has CDR1 SSHAT and CDR2 FNYEAQ (reference sequence). The CDR3 runs to 14 residues. In DNA, the CDR3 is TGTGCCAGCAGCTTAGCGTTCGGCACAGATACGCAGTATTTT. Translation gives CASSLAFGTDTQYF.

The V call is TRBV7-9, the J call TRBJ2-5, with 7 bases that match TRBD2. The germline gives CDR1 SEHNR, CDR2 FQNEAQ (reference sequence). The CDR3 is 16 amino acids. Trimming took 1 base from V and 0 from J; bases not matched to a gene: 5. The CDR3: CASSLVAAGNQETQYF. The CDR3, as DNA: TGTGCCAGCAGCTTAGTCGCAGCGGGGAACCAAGAGACCCAGTACTTC.

This clone has a handful of counts. The rearrangement joins TRBV9 to TRBJ2-1; TRBD2 aligns across 15 bases. Germline trimming cut 6 bases from V and 2 bases from J; bases unmatched to any gene: 9. This CDR3 region has 18 residues. Per the germline V gene, CDR1 is SGDLS and CDR2 is YYNGEE. The CDR3 DNA reads TGTGCCAGCATCAATGGACTAGCGGGAGGGCCTACCTACAATGAGCAGTTCTTC. The encoded protein is CASINGLAGGPTYNEQFF.

The V call is TRBV30, the J call TRBJ2-5; a weak D match, TRBD2 (5 bases). This CDR3 spans 14 amino acids. Germline V gene sequence: CDR1 GTSNPN, CDR2 SVGIG (reference sequence). The ends were cut back, 0 bases at V and 10 bases at J, with 18 bases in the middle. In nucleotides, the CDR3 is TGTGCCTGGAGTGTTTTAGGACTTTCTGGGGTCCAGTACTTC. Amino acid sequence: CAWSVLGLSGVQYF.

V and J are TRBV4-3 and TRBJ1-3; D remains unclear. The CDR3 is 15 residues long. CDR1 and CDR2 from the germline V gene are LGHNA and YSLEER. V was cut by 1 base and J by 5 bases, with 12 bases left in between. The CDR3 is CASSQVLGSRNTIYF. The CDR3 DNA follows: TGCGCCAGCAGCCAAGTCCTCGGGAGTCGAAACACCATATATTTT.